The sequence of this T cell receptor (beta chain) was determined in a study of CD4 T cell repertoires in COVID-19. Findings of the study overall: Between about 6 and 28% of SARS-CoV-2 clonotypes also appeared in SARS-CoV and/or HKU1 spike cultures. Suggested intraclonal diversification: top SARS-CoV-2-reactive clonotypes appeared in two or three memory subsets.

Mild-to-severe COVID-19 survivors were the donors. No culture step preceded sequencing of the ex vivo isolated memory T cells. In germline, CDR1 is LGHDT, CDR2 YNNKEL (reference sequence). There are 15 residues in the CDR3. Trimming shortened V by 4 bases and J by 0 bases, and 10 bases separated the two germline ends. Generated by immunoSEQ multiplex PCR, the TCRdb table keeps only in-frame clones and is missing some. The sample records some 80,000 clones, about four fifths being singletons. This clone appeared a single time. Antigen: not known. V is TRBV3-1 (or the pseudogene TRBV3-2) and J is TRBJ1-5; no reliable D call. This specimen was CD4+ T cells from peripheral blood, taken after recovery from COVID-19. This sequence originates from a human donor who had COVID-19. CDR3 in DNA: TGTGCCAGCAGCCCAACGCGGTATAGCAATCAGCCCCAGCATTTT. Its translation: CASSPTRYSNQPQHF.